In its sample, the clone carrying this T cell receptor (beta chain) was seen a few times. In TCRdb, the RT-PCR reads were re-called with MiXCR into one record per CDR3 protein. The sample consists of approximately 140,000 distinct CDR3 sequences, roughly two fifths of them appearing once. The germline CDR1 and CDR2 sequences are SGHTA and FQGNSA. This CDR3 spans 15 amino acids. V dropped 8 bases and J dropped 2 bases, with 13 bases sitting between them. The data were taken from a study of patients and donors after allogeneic stem cell transplantation. Sequenced material: blood, either unsorted or a sorted T cell fraction (not recorded which). The V and J genes are TRBV7-2 and TRBJ1-6; D remains ambiguous. This sequence originates from a human donor who was either an allogeneic HSCT recipient or a stem cell or donor lymphocyte infusion donor (not recorded which). It is not recorded whose cells these are; they may come from a transplant donor. The CDR3 protein is CASLREGTYNSPLHF. In DNA form, the CDR3 reads TGTGCCAGCCTCCGGGAAGGGACCTATAATTCACCCCTCCACTTT.